This TCR beta chain emerged from a study of human T cells and chemical hapten exposure. Study conclusions and caveats: Following DPC sensitization, TCRs present above 1 in 1000 frequency showed no change.

Germline CDR1 is SGHVS and CDR2 is FNYEAQ. The CDR3 loop spans 18 amino acids. V was shortened by 1 base and J by 0 bases, with 13 bases between the two germline ends. At least ten counts were recorded for this clonotype. Its antigen remains unidentified. Regarding time point: pre-sensitization, week 0. Treatment noted: therapeutic diphenylcyclopropenone sensitization with weekly scalp DPC. Total RNA was extracted from unfractionated whole blood. MiXCR, applied by TCRdb to the RACE reads, yields one record per CDR3 protein. The data show fewer than 45,000 distinct CDR3 sequences, about 12% seen once. This TCR was recovered from a woman aged 40 to 49 with alopecia areata. Some clones in this sample may be carry-over from other donors' samples. The V and J genes are TRBV7-6 and TRBJ2-6; tentative D call: TRBD2 (5 bases). Here the sequenced sample was whole blood, taken in connection with sensitization to the hapten diphenylcyclopropenone (DPC). CDR3: CASSLVAGGPSGANVLTF. CDR3 in DNA: TGTGCCAGCAGCTTAGTTGCAGGAGGACCCTCTGGGGCCAACGTCCTGACTTTC.